The source of this TCR beta chain is a study of T cell responses to AZD1222 COVID-19 vaccine. Germline assignment: CDR1 KGHSH and CDR2 LQKENI. The CDR3 length is 14 residues. After removal of 8 bases from V and 2 bases from J, the junction contained 7 bases not matched to a gene. Notes on this clone: As yet, its antigen is unknown.

The repertoire was sequenced with immunoSEQ multiplex PCR; TCRdb's copy has only in-frame clones and lacks some. The data hold some 100,000 clones, with about nine tenths observed a single time. Study outcomes and limitations: Nearly half of spike-specific TCRs reportedly target unmutated variant regions.

The rearrangement uses TRBV18 and TRBJ2-7; TRBD1 matches 9 bases. The sequenced sample was peripheral blood, obtained on day 0 of AZD1222 vaccination. The receptor's source is an adult in good health. The CDR3 nucleotides read TGTGCCAGCCAAACCGGGACAGGGACCTACGAGCAGTACTTC. This sequence encodes CASQTGTGTYEQYF.